This T cell receptor beta chain was sequenced during a study of tumor-infiltrating lymphocytes in primary liver carcinoma. TCR beta cDNA was made from 500 ng total RNA with a constant-region primer. Slightly modified ARM-PCR served as the procedure for the TCR beta libraries. These libraries came from three rounds of nested multiplex PCR. Forward primers for TRBV1-TRBV30 and a C-beta reverse primer served the first two PCR rounds, at around 9 cycles each. Each CDR3 protein gets one entry after TCRdb re-called the multiplex PCR reads with MiXCR. The sample comprises tens of thousands of distinct CDR3 sequences, roughly two thirds of which are singletons, and 40% rests with the top ten. This clonotype was seen only once. Trimming took off 0 bases at V and 6 bases at J, with 14 bases between the two ends. The CDR3 extends over 16 amino acids. CDR1 and CDR2 from the germline V gene are MNHEY and SVGAGI.

Scientists recovered RNA and DNA together from around 20-30 mg of unsorted bulk tissue. Each participant had primary liver carcinoma, and surgical resection was the treatment. Researchers took samples from five separate regions of each tumor. The sequencing input was liver tumor tissue from sampling region 4. Specified subset: tumor region T4, right-lateral pole. This receptor was obtained from a middle-aged man with primary liver carcinoma and hepatitis B virus infection. V usage is TRBV6-5 and J usage is TRBJ1-4; D gene uncertain. CDR3 protein: CASSYSTERGYEKLFF. In nucleotides, the CDR3 is TGTGCCAGCAGTTACTCGACGGAGCGGGGTTATGAAAAACTGTTTTTT.